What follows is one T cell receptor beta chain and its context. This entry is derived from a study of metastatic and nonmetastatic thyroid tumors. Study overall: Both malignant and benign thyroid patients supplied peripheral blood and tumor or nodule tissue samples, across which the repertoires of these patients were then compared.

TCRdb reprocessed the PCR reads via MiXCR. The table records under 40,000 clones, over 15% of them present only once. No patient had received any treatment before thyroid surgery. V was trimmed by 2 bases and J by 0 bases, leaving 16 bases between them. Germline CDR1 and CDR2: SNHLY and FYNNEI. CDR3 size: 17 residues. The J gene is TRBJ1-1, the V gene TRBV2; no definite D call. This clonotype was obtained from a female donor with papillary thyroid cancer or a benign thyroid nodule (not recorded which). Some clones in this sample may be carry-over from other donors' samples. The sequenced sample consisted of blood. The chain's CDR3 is CASSERWGYYMNTEAFF. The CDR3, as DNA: TGTGCCAGCAGTGAACGTTGGGGTTACTATATGAACACTGAAGCTTTCTTT. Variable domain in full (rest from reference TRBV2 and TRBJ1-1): EPEVTQTPSHQVTQMGQEVILRCVPISNHLYFYWYRQILGQKVEFLVSFYNNEISEKSEIFDDQFSVERPDGSNFTLKIRSTKLEDSAMYFCASSERWGYYMNTEAFFGQGTRLTVV.